These 19 T cell receptor beta chains came from one sample sequenced in a study of T cells in Graves' hyperthyroidism and ophthalmopathy (dated by TCRdb to between 2019 and 2020). Libraries were prepared through multiplex PCR. Sequencing relied on an Illumina HiSeq 2000. The TCR beta CDR3 regions were amplified from RNA transcripts. For the first round of RT-PCR on the TCR CDR3, the HTBI primer set was used together with the Qiagen OneStep RT-PCR kit. TCRdb reanalyzed the raw reads on its own, using fastp at Q25 for trimming and MiXCR for clone calling, and kept in-frame beta chains. Rows matching on CDR3 protein sequence are summarized as one entry with the most common DNA and genes. This sample is represented by fewer than 350,000 distinct CDR3 sequences; 15% to 20% of them were singletons. Less than 20% of the sample comes from the top ten. Material: blood. All receptors come from a middle-aged woman with Graves' ophthalmopathy.

This clonotype was counted at least ten times. J is TRBJ2-5 and V is TRBV28; 8 nucleotides align to TRBD2. Unmatched junction bases numbered 11, after V lost 8 bases and J lost 3 bases. Germline V gene data show CDR1 as MDHEN and CDR2 as SYDVKM. The CDR3 sequence is 15 residues long. The CDR3 DNA is TGTGCCAGCTCCTCAGCGGGGGACGGCGAAGAGACCCAGTACTTC. It encodes CASSSAGDGEETQYF. The complete variable domain, with remaining parts taken from reference TRBV28 and TRBJ2-5, reads DVKVTQSSRYLVKRTGEKVFLECVQDMDHENMFWYRQDPGLGLRLIYFSYDVKMKEKGDIPEGYSVSREKKERFSLILESASTNQTSMYLCASSSAGDGEETQYFGPGTRLLVL.

The chain is built from TRBV29-1 and TRBJ2-7; 8 bases align to TRBD1. From germline, CDR1 is SQVTM and CDR2 ANQGSEA. The CDR3 loop spans 13 amino acids. V shed 3 bases, J shed 5 bases, and the junction held 6 bases outside the gene matches. The CDR3 region is CSVEGQETNEQYF. CDR3 sequence (DNA): TGCAGCGTTGAGGGACAGGAGACGAACGAGCAGTACTTC.

This clonotype showed up many times. V is TRBV24-1 and J is TRBJ1-2; 9 bases align to TRBD1. The CDR3 consists of 16 residues. Trimming took 1 base from V and 7 from J; bases not matched to a gene: 9. Looked up from germline, CDR1 is KGHDR and CDR2 is SFDVKD. The CDR3 DNA follows: TGTGCCACCAGTGATTTTTCCCGGACAGGGGCCCTTGGCTACACCTTC. Its translation: CATSDFSRTGALGYTF.

This sequence joins TRBV7-9 and TRBJ2-7; 7 bases align to TRBD1. J gave up 7 bases and V 5 bases, and 14 bases lay outside the gene matches. The germline V gene encodes CDR1 SEHNR and CDR2 FQNEAQ (reference sequence). This CDR3 has 15 residues. In DNA form, the CDR3 reads TGTGCCAGCAGCGAACAAGGGGGCGCCGGTGGGGAGCAGTACTTC. Amino acid sequence: CASSEQGGAGGEQYF.

This clonotype was recorded at least ten times. The chain carries TRBV10-2 and TRBJ2-5; 7 positions match TRBD2. The CDR3 runs 13 residues. Germline trimming cut 7 bases from V and 2 bases from J; bases unmatched to any gene: 4. From germline, CDR1 is WSHSY and CDR2 SAAADI. The CDR3 spells CASTGTMQETQYF. The CDR3 DNA follows: TGCGCCAGCACCGGGACTATGCAAGAGACCCAGTACTTC.

In this sample, this clonotype turned up many times. The chain carries TRBV30 and TRBJ2-5; D unresolved. Trimming removed 3 bases at V and 3 bases at J, with 5 bases between. The CDR3 runs 11 residues. From germline, CDR1 is GTSNPN and CDR2 SVGIG (reference sequence). CDR3 protein: CAWSQKETQYF. The CDR3 DNA reads TGTGCCTGGAGCCAAAAAGAGACCCAGTACTTC.

This clonotype was seen only a few times. The V gene is TRBV20-1, the J gene TRBJ2-5; possibly TRBD2 for D (6 bases). The CDR3 consists of 14 residues. V was pared by 2 bases and J by 4 bases, with 14 bases between. Germline V gene lookup returns CDR1 DFQATT and CDR2 SNEGSKA (reference sequence). The CDR3 spells CSARISGPRETQYF. CDR3 DNA: TGCAGTGCTAGAATTAGCGGCCCCCGAGAGACCCAGTACTTC.

This clonotype was recorded many times. This rearrangement joins TRBV15 to TRBJ2-7, with 9 bases fitting TRBD1. Unmatched junction bases numbered 4, after V lost 4 bases and J lost 6 bases. The CDR3 is 13 residues long. Germline CDR1 LNHNV, CDR2 YYDKDF (reference sequence). CDR3 amino acids: CATSKDRGREQYF. The CDR3 coding sequence is TGTGCCACCAGCAAGGACAGGGGACGCGAGCAGTACTTC.

This clonotype appeared many times. Here the CDR3 reads CASSRPRADSNQPQHF. CDR3 sequence (DNA): TGTGCCAGCAGCCGACCGAGGGCTGACAGCAATCAGCCCCAGCATTTT. The chain links TRBV6-1 to TRBJ1-5; D is unclear. Between the trimmed V and J ends, which lost 6 bases and 1 base, there was a span of 16 bases. The germline CDR1 and CDR2 sequences are MNHNS and SASEGT. The CDR3 spans 16 residues.

This clonotype was recorded many times. This rearrangement joins TRBV12-3 or TRBV12-4 to TRBJ2-7; 9 nucleotides line up with TRBD1. The trim removed 5 bases at V and 5 bases at J, leaving 10 bases unmatched. CDR3 size: 15 residues. Here the CDR3 reads CASSPTLGQGNEQYF. In DNA, the CDR3 is TGTGCCAGCAGTCCAACCCTCGGACAGGGGAACGAGCAGTACTTC.

This clonotype was detected many times. This chain links TRBV6-1 with TRBJ2-4, with 7 bases identical to TRBD2. V shed 7 bases and J 0 bases; nucleotides not matched to a gene: 15. Germline-derived CDR1 and CDR2 are MNHNS and SASEGT. CDR3 length: 18 amino acids. The CDR3: CASTPGAGEPLAKNIQYF. The CDR3 DNA follows: TGTGCCAGCACCCCCGGGGCGGGAGAGCCTCTAGCCAAAAACATTCAGTACTTC.

This clonotype appeared many times. The chain joins TRBV19 to TRBJ2-7; maybe TRBD1 (6 bases). The CDR3 runs 14 residues. The ends were cut back, 4 bases at V and 2 bases at J, with 12 bases in the middle. Germline values: CDR1 LNHDA, CDR2 SQIVND (reference sequence). This CDR3 reads CASSTTGSTYEQYF. As DNA, the CDR3 is TGTGCCAGTAGTACAACAGGGTCCACCTACGAGCAGTACTTC.

This clonotype occurred many times. The rearrangement joins TRBV7-2 to TRBJ2-2, with a weak D call TRBD1 (6 bases). V was shortened by 4 bases and J by 7 bases, with 16 bases between the two germline ends. CDR3 length: 15 residues. CDR1 is SGHTA and CDR2 is FQGNSA in the germline V gene. CDR3 amino acids: CASSSRTVWDGELFF. The CDR3 coding sequence is TGTGCCAGCAGCTCGCGGACAGTTTGGGACGGGGAGCTGTTTTTT.

This clonotype was recorded at least ten times. The chain uses TRBV6-1 and TRBJ1-2; 9 bases match TRBD1. There are 15 residues in the CDR3. The V segment lost 7 bases and the J segment 5 bases; nucleotides outside the gene matches: 11. Germline V gives CDR1 MNHNS, CDR2 SASEGT. CDR3 region: CASTPAGDRAYGYTF. CDR3 nucleotides: TGTGCCAGCACCCCCGCCGGGGACAGGGCTTATGGCTACACCTTC.

This clonotype was detected many times. This chain links TRBV9 with TRBJ2-7; 13 bases are shared with TRBD2. Looked up from germline, CDR1 is SGDLS and CDR2 is YYNGEE. Trimming removed 4 bases from V and 2 bases from J; junction bases left unmatched: 6. This CDR3 comprises 16 residues. CDR3 DNA sequence: TGTGCCAGCAGCACGGGACTAGCGGGACGAACCTACGAGCAGTACTTC. It is translated as CASSTGLAGRTYEQYF.

This sequence joins TRBV28 and TRBJ1-1; D ambiguous. The CDR3 extends over 13 amino acids. From germline, CDR1 is MDHEN and CDR2 SYDVKM. The V end lost 6 bases, the J end lost 5 bases, and 13 bases lay between the germline ends. The CDR3 sequence: CASRTVSGTEAFF. CDR3 nucleotides: TGTGCCAGCAGGACGGTCAGTGGGACTGAAGCTTTCTTT.

This clonotype was detected ten times or more. The chain employs TRBV30 and TRBJ2-2; D remains ambiguous. Germline CDR1 GTSNPN, CDR2 SVGIG (reference sequence). V was cut by 7 bases and J by 0 bases, with 3 bases left in between. The length of the CDR3 is 11 residues. The CDR3 nucleotides read TGTGCCTTTACGAACACCGGGGAGCTGTTTTTT. The encoded protein is CAFTNTGELFF.

This clonotype was recorded many times. This chain joins TRBV11-2 and TRBJ1-1; 8 bases are a match to TRBD1. CDR3 length equals 15 residues. Germline assignment: CDR1 SGHAT and CDR2 FQNNGV. The J segment lost 8 bases and the V segment lost 0 bases, leaving 8 bases of the junction unmatched. The CDR3 loop reads CASSLDLTRTGEAFF. Here the CDR3 DNA reads TGTGCCAGCAGCTTAGATCTGACACGGACAGGGGAAGCTTTCTTT.

The chain uses TRBV15 and TRBJ1-1; D unclear. This CDR3 is built from 15 residues. Germline V gives CDR1 LNHNV, CDR2 YYDKDF (reference sequence). V was cut by 3 bases and J by 0 bases, with 11 bases left in between. This CDR3 is CATSSPIPVNTEAFF. The DNA for the CDR3 is TGTGCCACCAGCAGTCCGATCCCCGTGAACACTGAAGCTTTCTTT.